These 26 T cell receptor beta chains came from one sample sequenced in a study of T-cell memory formation after mild COVID-19. TCRdb reanalysed the 5' RACE reads using MiXCR and keeps one entry per CDR3 protein. Among approximately 400,000 distinct CDR3 sequences listed, 20% to 25% were seen once. Sequenced material: PBMCs or a T cell subset sorted from them (not recorded which). All receptors come from an adult woman who had mild COVID-19 (a few samples of this study predate the infection). Cell type and time point are not known.

This clonotype was seen at least ten times. The rearrangement links TRBV7-3 to TRBJ2-1; D is perhaps TRBD2 (6 bases). Trimming removed 1 base from V and 0 bases from J, with 13 bases in between. The germline V gene encodes CDR1 SGHTA and CDR2 FQGTGA. This CDR3 has 17 amino acids. CDR3 residues: CASSLKGGTSSYNEQFF. In nucleotides, the CDR3 is TGTGCCAGCAGCTTAAAAGGCGGGACGAGCTCCTACAATGAGCAGTTCTTC.

This clonotype has more than one count but fewer than ten. The chain uses TRBV20-1 and TRBJ2-5; 13 nucleotides align to TRBD2. V lost 5 bases, J lost 1 base, and 4 bases stayed unmatched. Germline V CDR1 and CDR2: DFQATT, SNEGSKA (reference sequence). CDR3 size: 15 residues. CDR3 coding DNA: TGCAGTGCTTACGGGACTAGCGGGGCCCAAGAGACCCAGTACTTC. This encodes CSAYGTSGAQETQYF.

The CDR3 DNA sequence: TGTGCCAGCAGCCGCTCCCCCGGGACACTTTCGGGCACTGAAGCTTTCTTT. Amino acids: CASSRSPGTLSGTEAFF. The V and J genes are TRBV3-1 and TRBJ1-1; tentatively, D is TRBD1 (6 bases). V was trimmed by 4 bases and J by 4 bases, leaving 22 bases between them. The CDR3 sequence is 17 residues long. The germline CDR1 and CDR2 sequences are LGHDT and YNNKEL (reference sequence).

This clonotype showed up many times. A much larger clone lies one base from this, so it may be a read error. The chain carries TRBV7-9 and TRBJ2-7, with D unclear. V lost 1 base, J lost 3 bases, and 10 bases lay in between. Germline V gene lookup returns CDR1 SEHNR and CDR2 FQNEAQ (reference sequence). The CDR3 loop spans 14 amino acids. CDR3 sequence (DNA): TGTGCCAGCAGCTTAGATTTAACAGACTACGAGCAGTACTTC. Encoded protein: CASSLDLTDYEQYF. Supplemented by reference TRBV7-9 and TRBJ2-7, the full variable domain reads DTGVSQNPRHKITKRGQNVTFRCDPISEHNRLYWYRQTLGQGPEFLTYFQNEAQLEKSRLLSDRFSAERPKGSFSTLEIQRTEQGDSAMYLCASSLDLTDYEQYFGPGTRLTVT.

There are a few counts of this clonotype. The chain employs TRBV6-1 and TRBJ1-4; D possibly corresponds to TRBD1 (5 bases). This CDR3 has 16 residues. Trimming left V 5 bases short and J 3 bases short, with 16 bases between. CDR1 MNHNS and CDR2 SASEGT come from the germline V gene. As DNA, the CDR3 is TGTGCCAGCAGTCCCAATACCGGCAGGGCTAATGAAAAACTGTTTTTT. It yields the protein CASSPNTGRANEKLFF.

The sample holds many counts of this clonotype. The chain links TRBV11-2 to TRBJ1-1; weak D call: TRBD1 (5 bases). V lost 5 bases and J 9 bases, leaving 22 bases between the germline ends. CDR3 length: 15 amino acids. From germline, CDR1 is SGHAT and CDR2 FQNNGV. The DNA of the CDR3 is TGTGCCAGCAGCACAGAAACCGGGACTCCTGGGAAAGCTTTCTTT. Translated, it gives CASSTETGTPGKAFF.

Only one count was recorded for this clonotype. The chain joins TRBV27 to TRBJ2-3; no clear D gene. CDR3 length: 13 residues. CDR1 and CDR2 (germline): MNHEY, SMNVEV (reference sequence). V was clipped by 6 bases and J by 3 bases, with 10 bases between them. The CDR3 DNA reads as TGTGCCAGCAGAGGGTGGGCGACAGATACGCAGTATTTT. It yields the protein CASRGWATDTQYF.

This clonotype was observed a handful of times. The rearrangement joins TRBV24-1 to TRBJ2-1; D is perhaps TRBD2 (6 bases). Germline loops: CDR1 KGHDR, CDR2 SFDVKD. Trimming took 5 bases from V and 3 from J, leaving 13 bases between them. This CDR3 comprises 15 residues. The CDR3 protein is CATSAPGRVYNEQFF. The CDR3 DNA reads TGTGCCACCAGTGCCCCCGGGAGAGTCTACAATGAGCAGTTCTTC.

The gene calls are TRBV29-1 and TRBJ2-3, with D perhaps matching TRBD1 or TRBD2 (5 bases each). Deletions cut 6 bases from V and 9 bases from J, with 13 bases between. The CDR3 runs to 11 residues. Per the germline V gene, CDR1 is SQVTM and CDR2 is ANQGSEA. The CDR3, as DNA: TGCAGCGTGGGGGACCCGAGGACGCAGTATTTT. It is translated as CSVGDPRTQYF.

This clonotype was detected many times. V gene TRBV12-3 or TRBV12-4 combines with J gene TRBJ2-5; TRBD1 is a possible D gene (5 bases). The CDR3 covers 15 residues. V shed 0 bases and J shed 6 bases, with 14 bases lying between them. The DNA for the CDR3 is TGTGCCAGCAGTTTAGCGGGGCCCCGGTCGAAGACCCAGTACTTC. Protein sequence: CASSLAGPRSKTQYF.

This clonotype was counted a single time. The J gene is TRBJ2-7, the V gene TRBV10-3; tentative D call: TRBD1 (6 bases). Between the trimmed V and J ends, which lost 6 bases and 3 bases, there was a span of 18 bases. Per germline, CDR1 ENHRY and CDR2 SYGVKD. The CDR3 contains 15 residues. The CDR3 region is CAISGDKSHNYEQYF. The CDR3 DNA sequence: TGTGCCATCAGCGGGGACAAGTCCCACAACTACGAGCAGTACTTC.

The chain employs TRBV20-1 and TRBJ1-1; D call uncertain. The CDR3 loop spans 13 amino acids. Germline CDR1 is DFQATT and CDR2 is SNEGSKA (reference sequence). Trimming pared 0 bases from V and 0 bases from J, leaving 5 bases between. CDR3 loop: CSARDVLNTEAFF. In nucleotides, the CDR3 is TGCAGTGCTAGAGATGTCTTGAACACTGAAGCTTTCTTT.

The chain is built from TRBV20-1 and TRBJ2-1; the match to TRBD2 covers 7 bases. This CDR3 is 16 amino acids long. Germline CDR1 reads DFQATT; CDR2 reads SNEGSKA (reference sequence). The V segment lost 6 bases and the J segment 8 bases; nucleotides outside the gene matches: 19. The CDR3 DNA is TGCAGTGCGAGTAAGGGCCCCGGACTAGTTTACTATGAGCAGTTCTTC. Encoded protein: CSASKGPGLVYYEQFF.

This clonotype was recorded many times. The chain has TRBV20-1 and TRBJ1-2, with D perhaps matching TRBD1 (5 bases). Germline values: CDR1 DFQATT, CDR2 SNEGSKA (reference sequence). The V gene lost 3 bases and the J gene lost 4 bases, with 9 bases spanning the gap. This CDR3 comprises 12 residues. For the CDR3, the DNA is TGCAGTGCTAGTTGGCAGGGCTATGGCTACACCTTC. This gives the protein CSASWQGYGYTF.

This clonotype was recorded a few times. V and J are TRBV7-2 and TRBJ2-7; D gene unclear. This CDR3 region has 16 residues. The germline gives CDR1 SGHTA, CDR2 FQGNSA. V was pared by 3 bases and J by 6 bases, with 21 bases between. The CDR3, as DNA: TGTGCCAGCAGCTTGCGTGGCGGAGCCCCGGAGTCCGAGCAGTACTTC. Protein sequence: CASSLRGGAPESEQYF.

This clonotype was recorded a few times. The chain couples TRBV7-9 to TRBJ2-1; TRBD2 matches 13 bases. This CDR3 comprises 15 residues. Germline V gives CDR1 SEHNR, CDR2 FQNEAQ (reference sequence). J lost 7 bases, V lost 3 bases, and 3 bases had no gene match. Written as DNA, the CDR3 is TGTGCCAGCAGCTTCCCGGGACTAGCGGGAAATGAGCAGTTCTTC. Translating gives CASSFPGLAGNEQFF.

Only a few counts were recorded for this clonotype. The chain is built from TRBV29-1 and TRBJ2-2; 8 nucleotides agree with TRBD2. J gave up 1 base and V 6 bases, and 4 bases lay outside the gene matches. CDR3 length equals 14 residues. Germline CDR1 is SQVTM and CDR2 is ANQGSEA. The CDR3, as DNA: TGCAGCGTCGGAAGCGGGAGGAACACCGGGGAGCTGTTTTTT. Translation gives CSVGSGRNTGELFF.

J is TRBJ2-6 and V is TRBV15, with D uncertain. Germline CDR1 and CDR2: LNHNV and YYDKDF (reference sequence). V gave up 0 bases and J gave up 0 bases, with 6 bases separating them. The CDR3 runs to 16 residues. DNA of the CDR3: TGTGCCACCAGCAGAGATGTGCCCTCTGGGGCCAACGTCCTGACTTTC. Residues: CATSRDVPSGANVLTF.

This chain joins TRBV5-1 and TRBJ1-6, with 10 bases that match TRBD1. V dropped 1 base and J dropped 6; count of bases not matched to a gene: 1. Germline V gene data show CDR1 as SGHRS and CDR2 as YFSETQ. There are 15 residues in the CDR3. CDR3 nucleotides: TGCGCCAGCAGCTTGTGGACAGGGGGTAATTCACCCCTCCACTTT. Its protein product is CASSLWTGGNSPLHF. Based on the CDR3 plus reference TRBV5-1 and TRBJ1-6, the full variable domain is KAGVTQTPRYLIKTRGQQVTLSCSPISGHRSVSWYQQTPGQGLQFLFEYFSETQRNKGNFPGRFSGRQFSNSRSEMNVSTLELGDSALYLCASSLWTGGNSPLHFGNGTRLTVT.

The rearrangement links TRBV6-1 to TRBJ2-3, with D uncertain. The germline V gene has CDR1 MNHNS and CDR2 SASEGT. This CDR3 has 14 amino acids. V lost 3 bases, J lost 3 bases, and 10 bases lay in between. The CDR3 coding sequence is TGTGCCAGCAGTGATATTGGGGTTACAGATACGCAGTATTTT. It codes for CASSDIGVTDTQYF.

The chain combines TRBV25-1 with TRBJ1-2; D might be TRBD1 (6 bases). In germline, CDR1 is MGHDK, CDR2 SYGVNS. CDR3 size: 15 residues. V lost 1 base and J lost 2, with 11 bases in between. The CDR3 region is CASSESGTPNYGYTF. The CDR3 DNA reads as TGTGCCAGCAGTGAATCCGGGACACCAAACTATGGCTACACCTTC.

This clonotype was recorded a few times. The rearrangement joins TRBV20-1 to TRBJ2-1; 9 bases fit TRBD1. V lost 6 bases to trimming and J lost 3 bases; unmatched junction nucleotides: 6. This CDR3 is built from 14 residues. Per germline, CDR1 DFQATT and CDR2 SNEGSKA (reference sequence). The CDR3 loop is CSASGQGGYNEQFF. CDR3 bases: TGCAGTGCCTCGGGACAGGGAGGCTACAATGAGCAGTTCTTC.

The chain joins TRBV4-1 to TRBJ1-1, with D possibly TRBD1 on 5 matching bases. Germline V lookup: CDR1 MGHRA, CDR2 YSYEKL. The CDR3 contains 15 residues. Trimming shortened V by 2 bases and J by 3 bases, and 13 bases separated the two germline ends. CDR3 loop: CASSQNQGEDTEAFF. CDR3 sequence (DNA): TGCGCCAGCAGCCAAAATCAGGGTGAGGACACTGAAGCTTTCTTT.

This clonotype was seen a few times. The chain recombines TRBV24-1 with TRBJ2-5, with D possibly matching TRBD2 (6 bases). Per germline, CDR1 KGHDR and CDR2 SFDVKD. Trimming cost V 7 bases and J 3 bases, with 17 bases left between them. The CDR3 is 15 amino acids. CDR3 in DNA: TGTGCCACCAGCAATCCGGGACTCCCTGAAGAGACCCAGTACTTC. This encodes CATSNPGLPEETQYF.

The chain joins TRBV4-2 to TRBJ2-1; D may match TRBD1 or TRBD2 (5 bases each). V was shortened by 2 bases and J by 3 bases, with 11 bases between the two germline ends. The CDR3 runs 15 residues. The germline gives CDR1 LGHNA, CDR2 YNFKEQ. CDR3 amino acids: CASSQSRGDYNEQFF. CDR3 bases: TGTGCCAGCAGCCAATCGAGGGGAGACTACAATGAGCAGTTCTTC.

The chain recombines TRBV9 with TRBJ2-3; 8 bases agree with TRBD2. Germline V gene data show CDR1 as SGDLS and CDR2 as YYNGEE. Trimming cost V 2 bases and J 3 bases; bases outside gene matches: 8. This CDR3 has 16 residues. CDR3 protein: CASSVLGGAGTDTQYF. Here the CDR3 DNA reads TGTGCCAGCAGCGTGCTCGGGGGGGCCGGAACAGATACGCAGTATTTT.